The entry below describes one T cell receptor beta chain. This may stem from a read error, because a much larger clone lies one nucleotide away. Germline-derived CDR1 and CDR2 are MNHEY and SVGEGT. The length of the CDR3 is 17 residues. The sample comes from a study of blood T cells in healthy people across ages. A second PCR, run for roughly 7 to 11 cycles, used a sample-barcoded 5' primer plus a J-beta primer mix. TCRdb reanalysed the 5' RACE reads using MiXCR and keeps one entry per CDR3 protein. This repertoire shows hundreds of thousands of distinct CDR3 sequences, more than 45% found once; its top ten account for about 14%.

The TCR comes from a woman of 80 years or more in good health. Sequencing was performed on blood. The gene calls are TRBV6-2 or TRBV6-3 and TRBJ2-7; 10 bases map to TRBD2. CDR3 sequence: CASSHSVGLATSYEQYF. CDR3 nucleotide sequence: TGTGCCAGCAGTCACTCGGTGGGACTAGCGACATCCTACGAGCAGTACTTC.